The 17 T cell receptor beta chains below come from one sample, sequenced in a study of T cells in Graves' hyperthyroidism and ophthalmopathy. RNA transcripts were the template for amplifying TCR beta CDR3 regions. HTBI primers drove first-round RT-PCR of the TCR CDR3. TCRdb reprocessed the multiplex PCR reads with MiXCR, giving one entry per CDR3 protein. In the table there are approximately 400,000 distinct CDR3 sequences, about an eighth of which are singletons. Sequencing used blood. The receptors shown here come from a man in his forties or fifties with Graves' ophthalmopathy.

The genes are TRBV7-9 and TRBJ2-5; 7 positions match TRBD1. J gave up 4 bases and V 5 bases, and 13 bases lay outside the gene matches. From germline, CDR1 is SEHNR and CDR2 FQNEAQ (reference sequence). The CDR3 length is 16 residues. Written as DNA, the CDR3 is TGTGCCAGCAGCCCAAGACAGGGCACTTGGGGAGAGACCCAGTACTTC. It is translated as CASSPRQGTWGETQYF.

At least ten counts were recorded for this clonotype. This chain uses TRBV5-8 with TRBJ2-2; 11 bases match TRBD2. The CDR3 sequence is 13 residues long. Unmatched junction bases numbered 1, after V lost 5 bases and J lost 7 bases. The germline gives CDR1 SGHTS, CDR2 YDEGEE. Here the CDR3 reads CASSSGRVGELFF. The CDR3 DNA reads as TGTGCCAGCAGTAGCGGGAGGGTCGGGGAGCTGTTTTTT.

This clonotype has at least ten counts. The rearrangement links TRBV9 to TRBJ2-5; TRBD1 matches at 8 bases. V gave up 2 bases and J gave up 4 bases; unmatched junction bases: 1. The CDR3 is 13 amino acids. CDR1 SGDLS and CDR2 YYNGEE come from the germline V gene. The CDR3 DNA follows: TGTGCCAGCAGCGTTCAGGGGGCAGAGACCCAGTACTTC. Its protein is CASSVQGAETQYF.

This clonotype was counted at least ten times. The chain couples TRBV27 to TRBJ2-5, with 7 bases aligning to TRBD1. Looked up from germline, CDR1 is MNHEY and CDR2 is SMNVEV (reference sequence). CDR3 size: 15 residues. V was clipped by 1 base and J by 2 bases; unmatched bases: 4. The CDR3 nucleotides read TGTGCCAGCAGTTTATTAGGGACAGAACAAGAGACCCAGTACTTC. It translates to CASSLLGTEQETQYF.

The table lists this clonotype with many counts. CDR3 in DNA: TGTGCCAGCAGTCCGCGCCGGGACAGGATAGACACCGGGGAGCTGTTTTTT. It specifies CASSPRRDRIDTGELFF. The chain combines TRBV12-3 or TRBV12-4 with TRBJ2-2; TRBD1 matches 8 bases. The CDR3 extends over 17 amino acids. Trimming at V came to 5 bases and at J to 3 bases, leaving 11 bases not matched to a gene.

This clonotype was counted ten times or more. The chain uses TRBV2 and TRBJ2-3; perhaps TRBD2 as D (6 bases). Germline V CDR1 and CDR2: SNHLY, FYNNEI. This CDR3 contains 15 residues. V dropped 8 bases and J dropped 3 bases, with 18 bases sitting between them. CDR3 amino acids: CASPRELAPTDTQYF. The CDR3 DNA is TGTGCCAGCCCGAGGGAACTAGCCCCAACAGATACGCAGTATTTT.

CDR3 amino acids: CASSLPELNSPLHF. CDR3 DNA sequence: TGTGCCAGCAGCTTACCCGAACTGAATTCACCCCTCCACTTT. The chain uses TRBV7-9 and TRBJ1-6; no clear D gene. V lost 2 bases and J lost 7, with 9 bases in between. The germline CDR1 and CDR2 sequences are SEHNR and FQNEAQ (reference sequence). The CDR3 runs to 14 residues.

This chain connects TRBV7-9 to TRBJ2-5; the match to TRBD2 covers 8 bases. V shed 6 bases and J 0 bases; nucleotides not matched to a gene: 9. This CDR3 spans 16 amino acids. Germline V gene sequence: CDR1 SEHNR, CDR2 FQNEAQ (reference sequence). The CDR3 reads CASSSTSGVYQETQYF. The CDR3 DNA reads as TGTGCCAGCAGTTCTACTAGCGGAGTATACCAAGAGACCCAGTACTTC.

This clonotype was detected many times. This sequence joins TRBV3-1 and TRBJ2-1, with 14 bases matching TRBD2. With V trimmed by 5 bases and J by 9 bases, 12 bases remained unmatched. CDR3 length equals 17 residues. CDR1 is LGHDT, CDR2 YNNKEL, per germline (reference sequence). CDR3 in amino acids: CASSSSPGLAGEGEQFF. CDR3 nucleotides: TGTGCCAGCAGCTCGTCGCCGGGACTAGCGGGAGAAGGTGAGCAGTTCTTC.

This clonotype was picked up many times. The chain has TRBV4-1 and TRBJ1-1; unclear D gene. This CDR3 comprises 15 residues. Deletions cut 1 base from V and 3 bases from J, with 12 bases between. Germline CDR1 reads MGHRA; CDR2 reads YSYEKL. The CDR3 sequence is CASSQGGNRDTEAFF. The CDR3 coding sequence is TGCGCCAGCAGCCAAGGTGGGAATCGGGACACTGAAGCTTTCTTT.

This clonotype was seen at least ten times. The chain is built from TRBV9 and TRBJ2-1; 9 bases are shared with TRBD2. This CDR3 is 18 amino acids long. In germline, CDR1 is SGDLS, CDR2 YYNGEE. Unmatched junction bases numbered 12, after V lost 0 bases and J lost 5 bases. CDR3: CASSVGELAGSVNNEQFF. The CDR3, as DNA: TGTGCCAGCAGCGTAGGCGAACTAGCGGGTTCCGTAAACAATGAGCAGTTCTTC.

This clonotype was recorded a few times. The genes are TRBV29-1 and TRBJ2-3; the D call may be TRBD1 or TRBD2 (5 bases each). The CDR3 covers 13 residues. Trimming pared 4 bases from V and 5 bases from J, leaving 13 bases between. Germline assignment: CDR1 SQVTM and CDR2 ANQGSEA. CDR3 bases: TGCAGCGTTGGTAGGGGCCGGGGAGATACGCAGTATTTT. It encodes CSVGRGRGDTQYF.

The rearrangement joins TRBV7-9 to TRBJ2-1, with 8 bases matching TRBD1. The CDR3 has 15 amino acids. Per germline, CDR1 SEHNR and CDR2 FQNEAQ (reference sequence). Trimming removed 5 bases from V and 3 bases from J; junction bases left unmatched: 6. CDR3 residues: CASSPQGAVYNEQFF. The CDR3 coding sequence is TGTGCCAGCAGCCCTCAGGGGGCGGTCTACAATGAGCAGTTCTTC.

This clonotype was detected ten times or more. The chain couples TRBV28 to TRBJ2-2, with D unresolved. The germline V gene has CDR1 MDHEN and CDR2 SYDVKM. V lost 6 bases and J lost 4, with 3 bases in between. This CDR3 has 11 amino acids. The CDR3 DNA is TGTGCCAGCAGCACCACCGGGGAGCTGTTTTTT. Protein product: CASSTTGELFF. Together with reference TRBV28 and TRBJ2-2, the CDR3 gives the full variable domain: DVKVTQSSRYLVKRTGEKVFLECVQDMDHENMFWYRQDPGLGLRLIYFSYDVKMKEKGDIPEGYSVSREKKERFSLILESASTNQTSMYLCASSTTGELFFGEGSRLTVL.

This clonotype was detected many times. The chain employs TRBV30 and TRBJ2-1; no definite D call. Germline V lookup: CDR1 GTSNPN, CDR2 SVGIG (reference sequence). Trimming cost V 4 bases and J 2 bases, with 9 bases left between them. The CDR3 consists of 13 residues. The CDR3 nucleotides read TGTGCCTGGATTGGACGGGCCTACAATGAGCAGTTCTTC. It encodes CAWIGRAYNEQFF. Full variable domain (rest looked up from reference TRBV30 and TRBJ2-1): SQTIHQWPATLVQPVGSPLSLECTVEGTSNPNLYWYRQAAGRGLQLLFYSVGIGQISSEVPQNLSASRPQDRQFILSSKKLLLSDSGFYLCAWIGRAYNEQFFGPGTRLTVL.

Comments on this clonotype: It may be a read error: a sequence one base away is much more abundant. The V and J genes are TRBV28 and TRBJ2-2; perhaps D is TRBD1 or TRBD2 (5 bases each). The CDR3 is 13 amino acids. CDR1 and CDR2 (germline): MDHEN, SYDVKM. CDR3 sequence reads: CASQDTRTGELSF. In DNA, the CDR3 is TGTGCCAGTCAGGACACGCGCACCGGGGAGCTGTCTTTT.

The chain has TRBV7-2 and TRBJ2-6; D is unresolved. The CDR3 is made up of 15 amino acids. The ends were cut back, 5 bases at V and 0 bases at J, with 8 bases in the middle. Germline V CDR1 and CDR2: SGHTA, FQGNSA. CDR3 DNA: TGTGCCAGCAGCCGTCGGATCTCTGGGGCCAACGTCCTGACTTTC. Protein product: CASSRRISGANVLTF.